At least ten counts were recorded for the clone carrying this T cell receptor beta chain. What it recognizes is unknown. The donor group consisted entirely of healthy Caucasians. This sample was taken from a study of identical twins. TCRdb re-called the 5' RACE reads with MiXCR, one entry per CDR3 protein. This sample has approximately 590,000 distinct CDR3 sequences, with more than 9% found just once. Study-wide results and caveats: Out-of-frame beta chain sequences displayed weaker excess sharing between twins. Out-of-frame alpha sequences common to twins exhibited an excess of low generation probability.

These data also featured in a second study, about yellow fever vaccine responses in identical twins.

The sequencing input was PBMCs. This receptor was obtained from a woman aged 18-29 years in good health.

The CDR3 loop reads CASSDNRVTDYGYTF. CDR3 coding DNA: TGTGCCAGCAGCGACAACAGGGTTACCGACTATGGCTACACCTTC. The chain recombines TRBV12-3 or TRBV12-4 with TRBJ1-2, with D possibly being TRBD1 (6 bases). Between the trimmed V and J ends, which lost 6 bases and 3 bases, there was a span of 17 bases. The CDR3 length is 15 residues.